The 30 T cell receptor beta chains given below trace back to one sample, sequenced in a study of T cell responses to AZD1222 COVID-19 vaccine. Assay used: immunoSEQ multiplex PCR; TCRdb lists only in-frame clones, some missing. The profile shows 70,000 to 85,000 clones, roughly 82% of them singletons. The specimen was peripheral blood, collected on day 0 of AZD1222 vaccination. These receptors all come from an adult in good health.

The chain couples TRBV19 to TRBJ1-1; 8 bases are shared with TRBD1. Trimming took 2 bases from V and 0 from J; bases not matched to a gene: 8. Per germline, CDR1 LNHDA and CDR2 SQIVND (reference sequence). This CDR3 has 17 amino acids. The CDR3 sequence: CASSIQGPGGMNTEAFF. In DNA, the CDR3 is TGTGCCAGTAGTATACAGGGGCCAGGGGGCATGAACACTGAAGCTTTCTTT.

In its sample, this clone was seen a few times. The chain carries TRBV7-9 and TRBJ2-1, with 9 bases that match TRBD2. The CDR3 covers 16 residues. Germline V gives CDR1 SEHNR, CDR2 FQNEAQ (reference sequence). V was pared by 4 bases and J by 5 bases, with 9 bases of the junction left unmatched. In nucleotides, the CDR3 is TGTGCCAGCAGCTCACCCCTAGCGGGAACGGACAATGAGCAGTTCTTC. Translation: CASSSPLAGTDNEQFF.

J is TRBJ2-3 and V is TRBV12-5; 9 positions match TRBD1. Germline-derived CDR1 and CDR2 are LGHNT and FRNRAP. With V trimmed by 2 bases and J by 4 bases, 4 bases remained unmatched. The CDR3 covers 15 residues. The CDR3 region is CASGLYTGGADTQYF. CDR3 nucleotides: TGTGCTAGTGGTTTGTATACAGGGGGCGCAGATACGCAGTATTTT.

The V gene is TRBV9, the J gene TRBJ2-5; D gene ambiguous. V lost 3 bases to trimming and J lost 3 bases, with 6 bases between them. This CDR3 is built from 12 residues. In germline, CDR1 is SGDLS, CDR2 YYNGEE. The CDR3 sequence is CASSAWEETQYF. Here the CDR3 DNA reads TGTGCCAGCAGCGCCTGGGAAGAGACCCAGTACTTC.

This chain's CDR3 is CASSNNRVGWSTEAFF. DNA for the CDR3: TGCGCCAGCAGCAACAACAGGGTGGGATGGAGCACTGAAGCTTTCTTT. J is TRBJ1-1 and V is TRBV5-1; D perhaps matches TRBD1 (6 bases). V was trimmed by 4 bases and J by 4 bases, leaving 20 bases between them. The CDR3 is 16 residues long. Germline V CDR1 and CDR2: SGHRS, YFSETQ.

The chain combines TRBV29-1 with TRBJ2-2, with D unclear. This CDR3 is built from 14 residues. V was clipped by 4 bases and J by 3 bases, with 12 bases between them. Per the germline V gene, CDR1 is SQVTM and CDR2 is ANQGSEA. In nucleotides, the CDR3 is TGCAGCGTTGGACCGCGTCCGGACACCGGGGAGCTGTTTTTT. This encodes CSVGPRPDTGELFF.

This clone appeared a single time. J is TRBJ2-1 and V is TRBV5-4; 7 positions agree with TRBD1. The CDR3 contains 14 residues. J gave up 6 bases and V 4 bases, and 7 bases lay outside the gene matches. CDR1 and CDR2 from the germline V gene are SGHNT and YYREEE (reference sequence). The DNA of the CDR3 is TGTGCCAGCAGCAGTAGACAGGGCTCCAATGAGCAGTTCTTC. Encoded protein: CASSSRQGSNEQFF.

The genes are TRBV7-2 and TRBJ1-2, with TRBD1 matching over 7 bases. The CDR3 runs 15 residues. V gave up 2 bases and J gave up 0 bases; unmatched junction bases: 3. Germline lookup yields CDR1 SGHTA and CDR2 FQGNSA. CDR3 nucleotides: TGTGCCAGCAGCTTATCCGGGACAGCTAACTATGGCTACACCTTC. This translates into CASSLSGTANYGYTF.

This clone was counted once. The chain recombines TRBV7-2 with TRBJ2-2; 11 nucleotides agree with TRBD1. CDR1 is SGHTA and CDR2 is FQGNSA in the germline V gene. Trimming removed 5 bases from V and 7 bases from J; junction bases left unmatched: 6. This CDR3 has 15 amino acids. CDR3 bases: TGTGCCAGCAGCACAGGACAGGGGGCTGGCGGGGAGCTGTTTTTT. Protein product: CASSTGQGAGGELFF.

The gene calls are TRBV7-8 and TRBJ1-2; 7 bases map to TRBD1. V trimming: 6 bases; J trimming: 2 bases; junction bases outside the gene matches: 15. The CDR3 length is 17 residues. Per the germline V gene, CDR1 is SGHVS and CDR2 is FQNEAQ. CDR3 sequence reads: CASSPPPRHRGNYGYTF. CDR3 DNA sequence: TGTGCCAGCAGTCCCCCACCGAGGCACAGGGGAAACTATGGCTACACCTTC.

Written as DNA, the CDR3 is TGTGCCAGTACAGGGACTAGCGGGAGGTTGGAGACCCAGTACTTC. Its translation: CASTGTSGRLETQYF. V usage is TRBV7-2 and J usage is TRBJ2-5, with TRBD2 matching 15 bases. V lost 9 bases and J lost 5; bases outside the gene matches: 7. The CDR3 has 15 residues. Germline CDR1 is SGHTA and CDR2 is FQGNSA.

The chain recombines TRBV10-3 with TRBJ2-7, with 10 bases identical to TRBD2. Germline CDR1 reads ENHRY; CDR2 reads SYGVKD. Trimming removed 2 bases from V and 2 bases from J; junction bases left unmatched: 3. This CDR3 region has 15 residues. CDR3 sequence reads: CAISESGGGTYEQYF. DNA for the CDR3: TGTGCCATCAGTGAGAGCGGGGGGGGTACCTACGAGCAGTACTTC.

The chain couples TRBV19 to TRBJ1-1; D may be TRBD1 (5 bases). Germline CDR1 LNHDA, CDR2 SQIVND (reference sequence). V shed 6 bases and J shed 0 bases, with 8 bases lying between them. The CDR3 covers 13 residues. DNA of the CDR3: TGTGCCAGTAGCGGCAGGGTGAACACTGAAGCTTTCTTT. Its protein is CASSGRVNTEAFF.

V gene TRBV7-3 combines with J gene TRBJ1-2; D perhaps matches TRBD1 (6 bases). V shed 5 bases and J shed 1 base, with 14 bases lying between them. CDR1 and CDR2 (germline): SGHTA, FQGTGA. This CDR3 region has 15 residues. CDR3 residues: CASSPGAGFNYGYTF. DNA for the CDR3: TGTGCCAGCAGCCCAGGGGCGGGTTTTAACTATGGCTACACCTTC.

The CDR3 loop is CASSGLAGRSEQFF. CDR3 nucleotides: TGTGCCAGCAGTGGGCTAGCGGGAAGGAGTGAGCAGTTCTTC. The chain recombines TRBV2 with TRBJ2-1; 9 bases align to TRBD2. The CDR3 is 14 residues long. From germline, CDR1 is SNHLY and CDR2 FYNNEI. Trimming cost V 4 bases and J 9 bases; bases outside gene matches: 7.

The chain is built from TRBV2 and TRBJ2-7, with D perhaps matching TRBD2 (5 bases). This CDR3 comprises 14 residues. Germline lookup yields CDR1 SNHLY and CDR2 FYNNEI. The V end was cut by 9 bases, the J end by 6 bases, with 21 bases between. CDR3 in amino acids: CASSVRGVVGEQYF. CDR3 sequence (DNA): TGTGCCAGTTCTGTTCGGGGAGTTGTGGGCGAGCAGTACTTC.

This chain joins TRBV5-1 and TRBJ1-2; D may be TRBD1 (6 bases). The CDR3 is 14 amino acids. CDR1 and CDR2 from the germline V gene are SGHRS and YFSETQ. Trimming took 3 bases from V and 0 from J, leaving 9 bases between them. The CDR3 sequence: CASSSGTPNYGYTF. The CDR3 nucleotides read TGCGCCAGCAGCTCCGGGACACCTAACTATGGCTACACCTTC.

This chain links TRBV6-1 with TRBJ1-5; D remains unclear. Germline lookup yields CDR1 MNHNS and CDR2 SASEGT. The CDR3 totals 17 residues. The ends were cut back, 3 bases at V and 0 bases at J, with 15 bases in the middle. The CDR3 reads CASSDGLSLYSNQPQHF. The CDR3 DNA is TGTGCCAGCAGTGACGGCCTGAGCCTTTATAGCAATCAGCCCCAGCATTTT.

This chain uses TRBV19 with TRBJ1-2; no firm D call. The V and J ends lost 8 bases and 1 base respectively, with 11 bases between them. The CDR3 runs 13 residues. Germline V gives CDR1 LNHDA, CDR2 SQIVND (reference sequence). As DNA, the CDR3 is TGTGCCAGTCGTACGGGAGTTAACTATGGCTACACCTTC. It encodes CASRTGVNYGYTF.

The chain employs TRBV7-9 and TRBJ2-5, with 9 bases fitting TRBD2. Germline-derived CDR1 and CDR2 are SEHNR and FQNEAQ (reference sequence). The V and J ends lost 7 bases and 7 bases, in that order; junction bases with no gene match: 10. There are 14 residues in the CDR3. This CDR3 reads CASNPGGRGGTQYF. CDR3 DNA: TGTGCCAGCAACCCCGGCGGGAGGGGTGGGACCCAGTACTTC.

The table lists this clone with a count of one. V and J are TRBV10-3 and TRBJ2-2; D possibly corresponds to TRBD1 (6 bases). CDR1 and CDR2 from the germline V gene are ENHRY and SYGVKD. The CDR3 totals 16 residues. V gave up 6 bases and J gave up 2 bases, with 16 bases separating them. The CDR3 DNA reads as TGTGCCATCAGGGATACTCAGGGGCTAAACACCGGGGAGCTGTTTTTT. It specifies CAIRDTQGLNTGELFF.

J is TRBJ2-6 and V is TRBV5-4, with D possibly matching TRBD1 (6 bases). The CDR3 length is 16 residues. Germline loops: CDR1 SGHNT, CDR2 YYREEE (reference sequence). V was pared by 4 bases and J by 13 bases, with 24 bases between. This chain's CDR3 is CASSEPLSGGQLVLTF. The DNA of the CDR3 is TGTGCCAGCAGCGAACCGTTGAGCGGCGGACAGTTAGTCCTGACTTTC.

The J gene is TRBJ1-5, the V gene TRBV27; 9 bases align to TRBD1. The trim removed 4 bases at V and 2 bases at J, leaving 12 bases unmatched. The CDR3 is 18 residues long. Germline-derived CDR1 and CDR2 are MNHEY and SMNVEV (reference sequence). As DNA, the CDR3 is TGTGCCAGCAGTTCTCCGACAGGGGGGGCCCTCTGCAATCAGCCCCAGCATTTT. Translation gives CASSSPTGGALCNQPQHF.

The chain employs TRBV30 and TRBJ1-1; tentative D call: TRBD1 (6 bases). V was clipped by 0 bases and J by 10 bases, with 12 bases between them. The CDR3 contains 12 residues. Germline CDR1 is GTSNPN and CDR2 is SVGIG (reference sequence). CDR3 amino acids: CAWSVPGTRAFF. Written as DNA, the CDR3 is TGTGCCTGGAGTGTACCCGGGACACGAGCTTTCTTT.

This chain connects TRBV12-5 to TRBJ1-5; D not resolved. The V end lost 2 bases, the J end lost 3 bases, and 8 bases lay between the germline ends. Germline values: CDR1 LGHNT, CDR2 FRNRAP. CDR3 size: 14 residues. CDR3 loop: CASGLSVTNQPQHF. Written as DNA, the CDR3 is TGTGCTAGTGGTTTGTCAGTAACCAATCAGCCCCAGCATTTT.

V gene TRBV19 combines with J gene TRBJ1-3; D is unresolved. Germline CDR1 is LNHDA and CDR2 is SQIVND (reference sequence). V lost 3 bases, J lost 5 bases, and 8 bases lay in between. This CDR3 is 13 amino acids long. CDR3 DNA: TGTGCCAGTAGTATGACGATGAGAAACACCATATATTTT. Its translation: CASSMTMRNTIYF.

This clone was seen a few times. V gene TRBV3-1 (or the pseudogene TRBV3-2) combines with J gene TRBJ2-3; no clear D gene. Germline-derived CDR1 and CDR2 are LGHDT and YNNKEL (reference sequence). V was shortened by 5 bases and J by 0 bases, with 18 bases between the two germline ends. CDR3 length equals 17 residues. CDR3 bases: TGTGCCAGCAGCTTAAGGAATCTGGCGGCTAGCACAGATACGCAGTATTTT. Encoded protein: CASSLRNLAASTDTQYF.

This clone was observed once. J is TRBJ1-2 and V is TRBV27, with D perhaps TRBD1 (5 bases). CDR3 size: 14 residues. Germline lookup yields CDR1 MNHEY and CDR2 SMNVEV (reference sequence). The V end lost 6 bases, the J end lost 13 bases, and 24 bases lay between the germline ends. CDR3 sequence reads: CASRPGGTWTEGTF. The CDR3 DNA reads TGTGCCAGCAGGCCGGGGGGGACCTGGACGGAGGGCACCTTC.

The V call is TRBV7-7, the J call TRBJ2-3; TRBD2 might be the D (5 bases). V gave up 0 bases and J gave up 2 bases, with 6 bases separating them. The CDR3 is 14 amino acids. Per germline, CDR1 SSHAT and CDR2 FNYEAQ (reference sequence). The CDR3 DNA follows: TGTGCCAGCAGCTTAGCAGCGGACACAGATACGCAGTATTTT. Protein product: CASSLAADTDTQYF.

The chain uses TRBV18 and TRBJ1-1; no clear D. The CDR3 extends over 13 amino acids. Trimming pared 3 bases from V and 1 base from J, leaving 6 bases between. Looked up from germline, CDR1 is KGHSH and CDR2 is LQKENI. The CDR3 spells CASSPTQNTEAFF. The CDR3, as DNA: TGTGCCAGCTCACCTACTCAGAACACTGAAGCTTTCTTT. The full variable domain, with the rest looked up from reference TRBV18 and TRBJ1-1, is NAGVMQNPRHLVRRRGQEARLRCSPMKGHSHVYWYRQLPEEGLKFMVYLQKENIIDESGMPKERFSAEFPKEGPSILRIQQVVRGDSAAYFCASSPTQNTEAFFGQGTRLTVV.